This T cell receptor (beta chain) was observed in a study of T cells expressing NK-cell markers. Study as a whole: One of eight sequenced donors was HCMV-seronegative; the other seven were seropositive. Study findings and constraints: It was still unclear whether expanded NKG2C+ T cell clones were HCMV specific. Of the CD8+ T cells in about 6 donors, roughly 1.0-7.5% belonged to dominant NKG2C+ clonotypes. These clonotypes additionally ranked first within the CD3+CD56-NKG2C+ fraction of several donors.

TCRdb reanalyzed the 5' RACE reads, giving one entry per CDR3 protein sequence and no DNA. Across approximately 150,000 distinct CDR3 sequences, the top ten clones capture less than 20% of the sample. CDR3 length: 16 amino acids. Germline V CDR1 and CDR2: MGHDK, SYGVNS. As to this clonotype: No antigen is known for it.

The source of this sequence is a woman between 18 and 70 years old in good health. The sequenced material came from blood T cells: a sorted CD56 or NKG2C T cell subset, CD4+ or CD8+ T cells, or bulk PBMC T cells (not recorded which). This chain connects TRBV25-1 to TRBJ1-6; TCRdb reports TRBD1, a call that lacks DNA to check it against. CDR3 loop: CASMGQASSYNSPLHF.